This record looks at one TCR beta chain sequence and its context. Its cognate antigen has yet to be identified. No much larger clone is present one base from it, and per-base qualities are unavailable. Library preparation used the immunoSEQ multiplex PCR assay. RNA was extracted from all samples and reverse transcribed into cDNA as template for TCR sequencing. SuperScript III was used for first-strand cDNA synthesis, primed with a 2:1 mix of oligo-dT and random hexamers. A synthetic immune receptor repertoire was used to assess amplification bias, and residual bias was removed computationally. In the original analysis: Raw reads were preprocessed to remove errors, and CDR3 was defined by IMGT conventions from the conserved cysteine to phenylalanine. Clonality was computed as 1 minus the Shannon entropy, with the entropy normalized by log2 of the number of productive unique TCRs. Whether scalp clones were CD4 or CD8 was inferred by matching scalp TCRbeta sequences against CD4 and CD8 repertoires sorted from blood. The table comes from immuneACCESS by way of TCRdb, which keeps in-frame sequences with V and J called. Part of the clones is missing from these tables; in studies checked, under half for an unresolved V gene and the rest for unknown reasons. Clone size and V and J calls were adopted from that table, with D and trimming inferred from the DNA. This sample comprises over 85,000 clones, about two thirds of them detected only once. 17% of the sample is taken by the ten largest.

This sample stems from a study of CD8+ T cells in alopecia areata (dated by TCRdb to about 2018). Concerning the study at large: The treated patients took part in an open-label pilot trial in which moderate-to-severe alopecia areata was treated with oral tofacitinib at 5 to 10 mg twice daily. Patients received tofacitinib for 6 to 18 months and were then followed off drug for 6 months to check for delayed response and recurrence. Disease severity in treated patients was measured with the SALT score, which quantifies the percentage of affected scalp surface area. In both human patients and the C3H/HeJ mouse model, the study applied high-throughput TCRbeta sequencing to look at T cell clonal expansion in alopecia areata. Human TCRbeta sequencing covered scalp tissue and sorted CD4+ and CD8+ peripheral blood T cells from patchy and totalis/universalis alopecia areata patients and healthy controls. Biopsies were taken from tofacitinib-treated patients at baseline and at 4 and 24 weeks of treatment, and a later scalp biopsy was taken in several of the tofacitinib-treated patients. Clonality in the scalp was compared among normal scalp (n=4), patchy alopecia areata scalp (n=8), and alopecia totalis/universalis scalp (n=8). RNA was extracted with the PAXgene miRNA kit for fixed scalp, the miRNeasy kit for PBMCs, and the RNeasy kit for mouse skin. immunoSEQ multiplex PCR using 35 Vbeta forward primers and 13 Jbeta reverse primers was used to amplify TCRbeta CDR3 regions.

Study-level results and caveats: Scalp TCR repertoire analysis is complicated because resident alphabeta T cells in normal human skin are also sequenced, whereas mouse skin is dominated by gammadelta T cells. Many expanded lesional clones persisted in scalp and blood during tofacitinib treatment, which may partly explain relapse after stopping treatment. Tofacitinib significantly lowered scalp clonality and the number of expanded CD8+ clones among the top 100 scalp clones. Compared with mice, TCR sequences shared between patients were less clear, possibly partly because of HLA diversity across the patient population. Because the treated cohort was small and included a single nonresponder, larger studies are needed to assess links between baseline CD8+ expansion and response. Compared with normal scalp, lesional scalp, particularly in alopecia totalis/universalis, had higher clonality and more expanded CD8+ clones, which suggests antigenic drive.

The V end loses 2 bases and the J end loses 1 base, and a stretch of 8 bases separates them. The CDR3 contains 14 residues, cysteine and phenylalanine counted. The retained sequence is limited to the CDR3, 42 bases, with the frame set at the first base. As encoded in the germline V gene, CDR1 is MDHEN while CDR2 is SYDVKM. The treatment or condition label for this specimen denotes: oral pan-JAK inhibitor, 5-10 mg twice daily. From alopecia areata patients, peripheral blood was collected along with lesional scalp punch biopsies. PBMCs were isolated by density centrifugation and stained for CD3, CD4 and CD8, and CD4+ and CD8+ T cells were sorted on a FACSAria.

This receptor was obtained from a human donor with alopecia areata. The chain links TRBV28 with TRBJ2-5, with a weak D call of TRBD2 (6 bases match). The sample consisted of CD8+ T cells sorted from blood, taken at approximately week 44, from a patient treated with tofacitinib. Here the CDR3 is given as CASSLVGGQETQYF. The nucleotide sequence is given as TGTGCCAGCAGTTTAGTCGGGGGCCAAGAGACCCAGTACTTC. Here the CDR3 is joined to the reference TRBV28 and TRBJ2-5 genes, and the full variable domain is: DVKVTQSSRYLVKRTGEKVFLECVQDMDHENMFWYRQDPGLGLRLIYFSYDVKMKEKGDIPEGYSVSREKKERFSLILESASTNQTSMYLCASSLVGGQETQYFGPGTRLLVL.